The T cell receptor beta chain under discussion was sequenced for a study of cytomegalovirus exposure and HLA in healthy donors. Overall study findings and caveats: Confirmation in vitro established that a few CMV-associated chains were specific for CMV antigens. Analysis performed later showed TCR beta chains linked to HLA being more clonally expanded than equally common others. Later analysis showed TCR association rates varying by HLA locus, highest for DRB1 and lowest for HLA-C.

With 60 Vbeta and 13 Jbeta primers, the PCR was carried out. Repertoires were generated with immunoSEQ multiplex PCR, while TCRdb's copy carries only in-frame clones and drops some. Here the sample spans tens of thousands of clones, under 85% being singletons. CDR1 and CDR2 from the germline V gene are LGHNA and YNFKEQ. This CDR3 is built from 16 residues. The ends were cut back, 4 bases at V and 2 bases at J, with 15 bases in the middle. Note on this clone: The target antigen is unknown.

The receptor's source is a woman in her thirties or forties in good health and CMV-seropositive. The specimen sequenced was PBMCs. The chain employs TRBV4-2 and TRBJ1-3, with D perhaps matching TRBD1 (5 bases). The CDR3 sequence is CASSRPGGDPGNTIYF. Written as DNA, the CDR3 is TGTGCCAGCAGCCGCCCCGGAGGGGACCCTGGAAACACCATATATTTT.